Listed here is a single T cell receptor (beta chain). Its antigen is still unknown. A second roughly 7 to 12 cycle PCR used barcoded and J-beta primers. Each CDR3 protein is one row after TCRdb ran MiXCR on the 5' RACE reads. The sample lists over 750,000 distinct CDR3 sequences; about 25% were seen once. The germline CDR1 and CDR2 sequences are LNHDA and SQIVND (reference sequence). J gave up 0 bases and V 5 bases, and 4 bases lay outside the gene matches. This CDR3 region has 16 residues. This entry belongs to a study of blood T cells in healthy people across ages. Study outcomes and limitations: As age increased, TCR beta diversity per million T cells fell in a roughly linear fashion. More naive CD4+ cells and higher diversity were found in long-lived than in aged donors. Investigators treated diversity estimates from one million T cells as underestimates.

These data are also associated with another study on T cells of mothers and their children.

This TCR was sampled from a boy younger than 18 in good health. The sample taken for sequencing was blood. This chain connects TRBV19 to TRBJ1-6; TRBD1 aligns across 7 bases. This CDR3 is CASSARDSSYNSPLHF. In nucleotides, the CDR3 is TGTGCCAGTAGTGCGAGGGACAGCTCCTATAATTCACCCCTCCACTTT. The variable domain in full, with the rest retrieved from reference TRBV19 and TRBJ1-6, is DGGITQSPKYLFRKEGQNVTLSCEQNLNHDAMYWYRQDPGQGLRLIYYSQIVNDFQKGDIAEGYSVSREKKESFPLTVTSAQKNPTAFYLCASSARDSSYNSPLHFGNGTRLTVT.